Reported below is one T cell receptor (beta chain). The antigen remains unidentified. This record belongs to a study of beta chain features in type 1 diabetes. Study-level findings and limits: There was a moderate but significant shortening of TCRB CDR3s in all four CD4+ subsets of Type 1 diabetes patients. For type 1 diabetes patients, VDJ junctions showed fewer insertions and more deletions.

Populations isolated by sorting all had purity greater than 95%. CDR1 and CDR2 from the germline V gene are MNHEY and SVGAGI. V lost 6 bases and J lost 0, with 7 bases in between. This CDR3 has 13 residues. The isolated RNA, all of it, was reverse transcribed, so expressed TCRB transcripts were what got sequenced. The read count averaged about 3.3 million across naive, central memory and regulatory T cell samples. Some clones are missing from TCRdb's copy, which holds only in-frame ones; the method was immunoSEQ multiplex PCR. This table has approximately 250,000 clones, 16% appearing once. The origin of this receptor is a man aged 25-40 years with type 1 diabetes. Sequencing input: naive CD4+ T cells from blood. The V gene is TRBV6-5, the J gene TRBJ2-3, with D possibly being TRBD1 or TRBD2 (5 bases each). CDR3: CASSRDSTDTQYF. For the CDR3, the DNA is TGTGCCAGCAGCCGGGACAGCACAGATACGCAGTATTTT.